The rows below give T cell receptor beta chains drawn from one sample of a study of T cells in Graves' hyperthyroidism and ophthalmopathy. TCRdb called the multiplex PCR reads again in MiXCR, with one record for every CDR3 protein. Among hundreds of thousands of distinct CDR3 sequences, approximately 15% were seen once, and the ten largest hold around 4.1%. Sequencing input: blood. The receptor source for this set is a woman aged 40 to 50 with Graves' ophthalmopathy. Each CDR3 is given with its conserved first and last residue. D genes are given only for firm matches. A clone size is listed for some rows: how often the clone was seen (once, few, many), or a class if it is expanded.

>TRBV6-2/TRBV6-3|NA|many|15|TRBJ2-7
TGTGCCAGCAGCCCGTCAGGAGGGCGCTCCTACGAGCAGTACTTC
CASSPSGGRSYEQYF
>TRBV6-4|NA|NA|13|TRBJ2-7
TGTGCCAGCAGTTATTCTCTGTCACACGAGCAGTACTTC
CASSYSLSHEQYF
>TRBV28|NA|many|14|TRBJ1-2
TGTGCCAGCAGTACCAGTCAGGGGTACTATGGCTACACCTTC
CASSTSQGYYGYTF
>TRBV24-1|NA|NA|13|TRBJ1-2
TGTGCCACCAGTGATGGCCAGAGCTATGGCTACACCTTC
CATSDGQSYGYTF
>TRBV12-3/TRBV12-4|TRBD2|NA|15|TRBJ2-5
TGTGCCAGCAGCTCTCGGACTAGCGGGATCGAGACCCAGTACTTC
CASSSRTSGIETQYF
>TRBV29-1|NA|many|15|TRBJ1-1
TGCAGCGTTGTCCACGGGTCAATCATGAACACTGAAGCTTTCTTT
CSVVHGSIMNTEAFF
>TRBV6-2/TRBV6-3|TRBD2|many|15|TRBJ2-7
TGTGCCAGCATTAGAGTCGCGGGAGCGTCCTACGAGCAGTACTTC
CASIRVAGASYEQYF
>TRBV28|NA|many|12|TRBJ1-1
TGTGCCAGCAGTTTAACGTCAGGTAAAGCTTTCTTT
CASSLTSGKAFF
>TRBV2|TRBD2|many|16|TRBJ2-7
TGTGCCAGCAGTCCGGGAGGAACCCCTCTAGGGAACGAGCAGTACTTC
CASSPGGTPLGNEQYF
>TRBV6-2/TRBV6-3|NA|NA|16|TRBJ2-6
TGTGCCAGCAGCCAACAGGGACCCCCTGGGGCCAACGTCCTGACTTTC
CASSQQGPPGANVLTF
>TRBV20-1|NA|many|13|TRBJ2-7
TGCAGCGCTAGGGGAAGGGCCACCTACGAGCAGTACTTC
CSARGRATYEQYF
>TRBV29-1|NA|many|12|TRBJ1-2
TGCAGCGTGTTGACAGGTCGATATGGCTACACCTTC
CSVLTGRYGYTF
>TRBV9|NA|NA|15|TRBJ2-3
TGTGCCAGCAGCGTAGATGTTATTAGCGCAGATACGCAGTATTTT
CASSVDVISADTQYF
>TRBV6-1|NA|NA|17|TRBJ1-6
TGTGCCAGCAGGCGAGACGGGAACCAGGGCGGGAATTCACCCCTCCACTTT
CASRRDGNQGGNSPLHF